This T cell receptor (beta chain) was captured in a study of PD-L1 blockade in urothelial cancer. For the study at large: Atezolizumab therapy began for patients in about 2014, dosed at 1,200 mg intravenously every 3 weeks.

A word on this clone: Its antigen is undetermined.

Synthetic spike-ins, TCR analog templates, were added into each PCR. Sequencing used immunoSEQ multiplex PCR; TCRdb keeps in-frame clones, though not all of them. This table holds approximately 100,000 clones, roughly 88% found once. In germline, CDR1 is SEHNR, CDR2 FQNEAQ (reference sequence). The CDR3 is made up of 15 amino acids. With 2 bases removed from V and 0 bases from J, the gap between germline ends came to 8 bases. General observations from the study: Blood clones associated with the tumor expanded more at 3 weeks in durable-benefit patients.

This clonotype was obtained from a man between 45 and 60 years old with urothelial cancer. This sample comprised PBMCs, obtained around atezolizumab (anti-PD-L1) treatment. V usage is TRBV7-9 and J usage is TRBJ1-3; D unclear. The CDR3 protein is CASSLRSNSGNTIYF. CDR3 sequence (DNA): TGTGCCAGCAGCTTACGGTCTAACTCTGGAAACACCATATATTTT.